This T cell receptor beta chain was observed in a study of cytomegalovirus exposure and HLA in healthy donors. About this clone itself: Its target is unknown.

This CDR3 region has 13 residues. The germline V gene encodes CDR1 LNHDA and CDR2 SQIVND (reference sequence). V was clipped by 7 bases and J by 5 bases, with 14 bases between them. Amplification used 60 Vbeta primers and 13 Jbeta primers. Profiling relied on immunoSEQ multiplex PCR, and the TCRdb table lists in-frame clones only, not all of them. The sample includes under 200,000 clones, around 65% of them seen just once. Study-wide findings and caveats: Later on, an analysis showed TCR association rates differing by HLA locus, with DRB1 the most and HLA-C the fewest. In a later analysis, TCR beta V- and J-gene trimming was associated with a missense DCLRE1C variant. Immune exposure was documented only through CMV serostatus. In an earlier analysis, about 87% or about 30%: the productive usage of most TCR beta V segments.

V usage is TRBV19 and J usage is TRBJ2-5; possibly TRBD1 for D (6 bases). The clonotype originates from a woman between 35 and 50 years old in good health and CMV-seropositive. Input material: PBMCs. As DNA, the CDR3 is TGTGCCAGTAACGAGGGGGTCACGGAGACCCAGTACTTC. The encoded protein is CASNEGVTETQYF.